A single sample gave rise to the 21 T cell receptor beta chains below, sequenced in a study of human T cells and chemical hapten exposure. A single record per CDR3 protein comes from TCRdb applying MiXCR to the RACE reads. The data contain over 80,000 distinct CDR3 sequences, approximately 11% of them singletons. Time point: patch test 3, about 24 weeks after DPC sensitization. The treatment is: therapeutic diphenylcyclopropenone sensitization with weekly scalp DPC. Material: whole blood, obtained in connection with sensitization to the hapten diphenylcyclopropenone (DPC). The receptors come from a woman in her thirties with alopecia areata. Some clones in this sample may be carry-over from other donors' samples.

This clonotype was counted many times. The rearrangement joins TRBV5-4 to TRBJ1-1; D remains unclear. V dropped 0 bases and J dropped 1 base, with 7 bases sitting between them. Germline CDR1 reads SGHNT; CDR2 reads YYREEE (reference sequence). The CDR3 spans 14 residues. The CDR3 DNA follows: TGTGCCAGCAGCTTGGTTCAGAGGAACACTGAAGCTTTCTTT. It yields the protein CASSLVQRNTEAFF.

The chain joins TRBV29-1 to TRBJ2-1, with TRBD2 as a possible D gene (5 bases). V was cut by 7 bases and J by 3 bases, with 7 bases left in between. The length of the CDR3 is 11 residues. In germline, CDR1 is SQVTM, CDR2 ANQGSEA. The DNA of the CDR3 is TGCAGCGGGAGGCGCTACAATGAGCAGTTCTTC. This codes for CSGRRYNEQFF.

Only a few counts were recorded for this clonotype. The chain has TRBV4-3 and TRBJ2-1; TRBD2 might be the D (6 bases). This CDR3 spans 14 amino acids. V was trimmed by 1 base and J by 8 bases, leaving 12 bases between them. In germline, CDR1 is LGHNA, CDR2 YSLEER. CDR3 amino acids: CASSQGDSGHEQFF. As DNA, the CDR3 is TGCGCCAGCAGCCAAGGGGACTCGGGGCATGAGCAGTTCTTC.

This chain connects TRBV18 to TRBJ1-5; weak D call: TRBD1 (5 bases). The germline V and J ends were trimmed by 2 bases and 6 bases, with 20 bases remaining between them. Germline CDR1 KGHSH, CDR2 LQKENI. This CDR3 is 17 amino acids long. CDR3 region: CASSPFGTHERRQPQHF. The CDR3 DNA sequence: TGTGCCAGCTCACCATTTGGGACCCATGAGCGGCGTCAGCCCCAGCATTTT.

There are many counts of this clonotype. The chain uses TRBV2 and TRBJ2-7; TRBD2 agrees at 14 bases. Germline CDR1 SNHLY, CDR2 FYNNEI. CDR3 length: 18 residues. Germline trimming cut 5 bases from V and 2 bases from J; bases unmatched to any gene: 11. The CDR3 region is CASSTPTGTSGGTYEQYF. CDR3 nucleotide sequence: TGTGCCAGCAGTACCCCTACCGGGACTAGCGGGGGAACCTACGAGCAGTACTTC.

This clonotype was picked up many times. The chain employs TRBV7-8 and TRBJ1-3; D gene ambiguous. V was cut by 2 bases and J by 7 bases, with 18 bases left in between. There are 16 residues in the CDR3. Germline V gene sequence: CDR1 SGHVS, CDR2 FQNEAQ. The CDR3: CASSLRMERARNTIYF. CDR3 bases: TGTGCCAGCAGCTTAAGAATGGAAAGGGCCCGGAACACCATATATTTT.

This clonotype was detected ten times or more. J is TRBJ2-1 and V is TRBV19, with D maybe TRBD1 (6 bases). Germline loops: CDR1 LNHDA, CDR2 SQIVND (reference sequence). There are 14 residues in the CDR3. V lost 4 bases and J lost 7, with 14 bases in between. The chain's CDR3 is CASSKTGTSNEQFF. CDR3 nucleotides: TGTGCCAGTAGTAAGACAGGAACCAGTAATGAGCAGTTCTTC.

This clonotype was seen a handful of times. The chain uses TRBV4-1 and TRBJ2-1; 13 nucleotides match TRBD2. V trimming: 0 bases; J trimming: 2 bases; junction bases outside the gene matches: 1. CDR3 size: 17 residues. The V gene's germline CDR1 is MGHRA and CDR2 YSYEKL. CDR3 amino acids: CASSQEGTSGTYNEQFF. CDR3 bases: TGCGCCAGCAGCCAAGAAGGGACTAGCGGGACCTACAATGAGCAGTTCTTC.

Only a few counts were recorded for this clonotype. The chain couples TRBV28 to TRBJ2-1; the match to TRBD2 covers 10 bases. Trimming took 1 base from V and 2 from J; bases not matched to a gene: 5. Germline CDR1 reads MDHEN; CDR2 reads SYDVKM. The CDR3 has 17 residues. In DNA, the CDR3 is TGTGCCAGCAGTTTATTTGGTAGCGGGGGGCCCTACAATGAGCAGTTCTTC. Amino acids: CASSLFGSGGPYNEQFF. Full variable domain (rest looked up from reference TRBV28 and TRBJ2-1): DVKVTQSSRYLVKRTGEKVFLECVQDMDHENMFWYRQDPGLGLRLIYFSYDVKMKEKGDIPEGYSVSREKKERFSLILESASTNQTSMYLCASSLFGSGGPYNEQFFGPGTRLTVL.

The table lists this clonotype with many counts. The rearrangement links TRBV19 to TRBJ2-7; 16 positions agree with TRBD2. The CDR3 covers 18 residues. Looked up from germline, CDR1 is LNHDA and CDR2 is SQIVND (reference sequence). The J segment lost 4 bases and the V segment lost 6 bases, leaving 12 bases of the junction unmatched. This CDR3 reads CASRVLPGLAGGTYEQYV. CDR3 nucleotide sequence: TGTGCCAGTAGGGTTCTCCCGGGACTAGCGGGGGGGACGTACGAGCAGTACGTC.

The chain uses TRBV30 and TRBJ2-6; 7 bases map to TRBD1. CDR3 length: 15 residues. CDR1 GTSNPN and CDR2 SVGIG come from the germline V gene (reference sequence). Trimming removed 1 base from V and 2 bases from J; junction bases left unmatched: 2. The CDR3 region is CAWSGTGAGANVLTF. The CDR3 DNA reads TGTGCCTGGAGTGGAACAGGGGCTGGGGCCAACGTCCTGACTTTC.

Only a few counts were recorded for this clonotype. The rearrangement uses TRBV3-1 and TRBJ2-3; D is undetermined. Germline V lookup: CDR1 LGHDT, CDR2 YNNKEL (reference sequence). CDR3 length: 13 residues. V was cut by 5 bases and J by 2 bases, with 8 bases left in between. For the CDR3, the DNA is TGTGCCAGCAGCATGGGCTTCACAGATACGCAGTATTTT. It codes for CASSMGFTDTQYF.

This clonotype was picked up a small number of times. CDR3 amino acids: CASSFSSRQGVNEKLFF. In DNA form, the CDR3 reads TGTGCCAGCAGTTTTTCGAGCAGACAGGGCGTTAATGAAAAACTGTTTTTT. The rearrangement joins TRBV28 to TRBJ1-4, with 7 bases aligning to TRBD1. V lost 3 bases and J lost 4; bases outside the gene matches: 11. From germline, CDR1 is MDHEN and CDR2 SYDVKM. The CDR3 covers 17 residues. The whole variable domain, filled in from reference TRBV28 and TRBJ1-4, reads DVKVTQSSRYLVKRTGEKVFLECVQDMDHENMFWYRQDPGLGLRLIYFSYDVKMKEKGDIPEGYSVSREKKERFSLILESASTNQTSMYLCASSFSSRQGVNEKLFFGSGTQLSVL.

This clonotype came up many times. The chain combines TRBV18 with TRBJ1-5; 9 nucleotides line up with TRBD1. The CDR3 length is 16 residues. Trimming cost V 6 bases and J 2 bases; bases outside gene matches: 8. CDR1 KGHSH and CDR2 LQKENI come from the germline V gene. CDR3 region: CASSEGQGKGNQPQHF. The CDR3 region has the DNA TGTGCCAGCTCTGAGGGACAGGGAAAAGGCAATCAGCCCCAGCATTTT.

The table lists this clonotype with many counts. CDR3 protein: CASRSGGQGSTQYF. The CDR3 nucleotides are TGTGCCAGCCGCAGCGGGGGACAGGGGAGCACGCAGTATTTT. The rearrangement joins TRBV28 to TRBJ2-3, with 10 bases identical to TRBD1. The CDR3 length is 14 residues. Germline V gene sequence: CDR1 MDHEN, CDR2 SYDVKM. After removal of 8 bases from V and 9 bases from J, the junction contained 11 bases not matched to a gene.

The genes are TRBV24-1 and TRBJ1-5; D not resolved. Trimming took 0 bases from V and 7 from J, leaving 6 bases between them. The length of the CDR3 is 13 residues. Germline values: CDR1 KGHDR, CDR2 SFDVKD. The chain's CDR3 is CATSDLLGQPQHF. As DNA, the CDR3 is TGTGCCACCAGTGATTTGTTAGGGCAGCCCCAGCATTTT.

This sequence joins TRBV28 and TRBJ2-1; D is ambiguous. V dropped 5 bases and J dropped 9 bases, with 11 bases sitting between them. The CDR3 totals 12 residues. The germline CDR1 and CDR2 sequences are MDHEN and SYDVKM. The DNA of the CDR3 is TGTGCCAGCAGTCTCCAACGGGCTGAGCAGTTCTTC. This gives the protein CASSLQRAEQFF.

This clonotype has more than one count but fewer than ten. The chain recombines TRBV6-1 with TRBJ2-7; 10 bases align to TRBD1. Looked up from germline, CDR1 is MNHNS and CDR2 is SASEGT. The CDR3 is 16 residues long. J lost 6 bases, V lost 2 bases, and 10 bases had no gene match. CDR3 region: CASSETSGQGGLEQYV. The CDR3 DNA reads as TGTGCCAGCAGTGAAACTTCTGGACAGGGGGGACTCGAGCAGTACGTC.

The chain uses TRBV10-3 and TRBJ2-7; D gene unclear. Trimming left V 3 bases short and J 6 bases short, with 9 bases between. CDR3 length: 12 amino acids. Germline V gene sequence: CDR1 ENHRY, CDR2 SYGVKD. CDR3 in DNA: TGTGCCATCAGTGATATGGGCCGCGAGCAGTACTTC. The encoded protein is CAISDMGREQYF.

This clonotype was picked up a small number of times. The CDR3 DNA sequence: TGTGCCAGCAGCGTAGCTCGGGATACGCAGTATTTT. This gives the protein CASSVARDTQYF. The chain couples TRBV9 to TRBJ2-3; unclear D gene. The germline V gene has CDR1 SGDLS and CDR2 YYNGEE. Trimming left V 0 bases short and J 6 bases short, with 5 bases between. The CDR3 has 12 residues.

The rearrangement joins TRBV28 to TRBJ2-7; D uncertain. The CDR3 has 12 residues. Trimming left V 4 bases short and J 4 bases short, with 8 bases between. Looked up from germline, CDR1 is MDHEN and CDR2 is SYDVKM. The CDR3 loop reads CASSSPPYEQYF. Here the CDR3 DNA reads TGTGCCAGCAGTTCTCCCCCATACGAGCAGTACTTC.